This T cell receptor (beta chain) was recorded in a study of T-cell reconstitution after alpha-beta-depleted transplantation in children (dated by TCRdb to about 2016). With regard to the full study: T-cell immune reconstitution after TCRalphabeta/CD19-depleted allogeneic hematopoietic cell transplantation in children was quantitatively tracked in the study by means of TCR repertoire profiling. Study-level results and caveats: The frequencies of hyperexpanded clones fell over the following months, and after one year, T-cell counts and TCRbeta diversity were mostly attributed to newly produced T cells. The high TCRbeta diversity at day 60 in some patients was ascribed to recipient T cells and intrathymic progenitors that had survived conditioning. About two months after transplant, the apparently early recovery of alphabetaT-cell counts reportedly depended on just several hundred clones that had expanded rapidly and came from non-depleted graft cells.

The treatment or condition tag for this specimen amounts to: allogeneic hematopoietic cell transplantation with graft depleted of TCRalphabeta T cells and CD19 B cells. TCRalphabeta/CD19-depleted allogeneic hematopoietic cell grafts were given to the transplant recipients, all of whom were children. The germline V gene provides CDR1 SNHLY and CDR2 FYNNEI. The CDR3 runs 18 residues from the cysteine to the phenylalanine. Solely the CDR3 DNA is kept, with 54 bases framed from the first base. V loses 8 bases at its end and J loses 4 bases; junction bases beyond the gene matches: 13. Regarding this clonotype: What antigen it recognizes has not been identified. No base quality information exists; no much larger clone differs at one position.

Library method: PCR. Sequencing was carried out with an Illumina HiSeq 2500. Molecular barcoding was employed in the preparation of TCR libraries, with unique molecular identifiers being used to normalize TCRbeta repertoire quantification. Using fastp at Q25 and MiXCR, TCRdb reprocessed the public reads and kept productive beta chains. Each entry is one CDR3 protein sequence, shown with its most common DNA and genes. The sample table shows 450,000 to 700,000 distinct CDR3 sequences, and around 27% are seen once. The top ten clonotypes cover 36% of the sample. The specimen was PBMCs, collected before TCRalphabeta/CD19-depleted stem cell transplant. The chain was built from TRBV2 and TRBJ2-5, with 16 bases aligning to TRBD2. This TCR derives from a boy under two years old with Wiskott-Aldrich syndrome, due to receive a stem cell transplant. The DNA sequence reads TGTGCCAGCTGTCCCGGGACTAGCGGGAGGGCTGTGCGAGAGACCCAGTACTTC. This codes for CASCPGTSGRAVRETQYF.